These 15 T cell receptor beta chains were all obtained from the same sample, sequenced in a study of cytomegalovirus exposure and HLA in healthy donors. The PCR contained 60 Vbeta and 13 Jbeta primers. TCRdb keeps only in-frame clones here, not all; method: immunoSEQ multiplex PCR. The table has 110,000 to 150,000 clones, about three quarters seen once. The specimen was PBMCs. These receptors originate from a male donor in good health and CMV-seropositive.

This clone appeared a single time. The V call is TRBV27, the J call TRBJ2-1; 9 positions match TRBD2. With 6 bases clipped from V and 0 bases from J, the junction kept 0 bases outside the gene matches. There are 14 residues in the CDR3. The germline CDR1 and CDR2 sequences are MNHEY and SMNVEV (reference sequence). CDR3 in amino acids: CASRTSGSYNEQFF. The CDR3 DNA reads as TGTGCCAGCAGGACTAGCGGCTCCTACAATGAGCAGTTCTTC.

The DNA for the CDR3 is TGTGCCAGCAGCGTAGCTTCAGGCCACTCCTACGAGCAGTACTTC. Translation gives CASSVASGHSYEQYF. The genes are TRBV9 and TRBJ2-7; D gene unclear. Germline V CDR1 and CDR2: SGDLS, YYNGEE. This CDR3 contains 15 residues. V lost 0 bases, J lost 0 bases, and 10 bases lay in between.

The V gene is TRBV28, the J gene TRBJ1-2; D possibly corresponds to TRBD1 (5 bases). The CDR3 is 13 amino acids. Trimming removed 6 bases from V and 4 bases from J, with 12 bases in between. Germline CDR1 and CDR2: MDHEN and SYDVKM. Written as DNA, the CDR3 is TGTGCCAGCAGGGGGGGACGGCTCTATGGCTACACCTTC. Its translation: CASRGGRLYGYTF.

The chain combines TRBV5-6 with TRBJ2-7; D perhaps matches TRBD2 (6 bases). This CDR3 comprises 14 residues. Germline loops: CDR1 SGHDT, CDR2 YYEEEE. Trimming removed 8 bases from V and 6 bases from J, with 21 bases in between. CDR3 DNA sequence: TGTGCCAGTCGAGGGACCGCCACCGGGGGCGAGCAGTACTTC. It translates to CASRGTATGGEQYF.

V and J are TRBV18 and TRBJ1-2, with TRBD1 identical over 9 bases. CDR1 and CDR2 (germline): KGHSH, LQKENI. V lost 4 bases, J lost 5 bases, and 2 bases stayed unmatched. The CDR3 loop spans 13 amino acids. CDR3 DNA sequence: TGTGCCAGCTCACGGGACAGGGCTTATGGCTACACCTTC. Translating it yields CASSRDRAYGYTF.

The chain couples TRBV18 to TRBJ2-2; D perhaps matches TRBD1 (5 bases). Germline assignment: CDR1 KGHSH and CDR2 LQKENI. The CDR3 consists of 16 residues. V was cut by 5 bases and J by 7 bases, with 20 bases left in between. DNA for the CDR3: TGTGCCAGCTCATCCAATTCGCGACAGTTCGTCGGGGAGCTGTTTTTT. It codes for CASSSNSRQFVGELFF.

This rearrangement joins TRBV11-2 to TRBJ2-7; 9 bases are a match to TRBD2. The CDR3 covers 13 residues. J was trimmed by 9 bases and V by 5 bases; bases with no gene match: 8. The germline CDR1 and CDR2 sequences are SGHAT and FQNNGV. The CDR3 DNA follows: TGTGCCAGCAGCCAAGTGACTAGCGGATCGCAGTACTTC. Translation: CASSQVTSGSQYF. Looking up the rest from reference TRBV11-2 and TRBJ2-7 gives the full variable domain: EAGVAQSPRYKIIEKRQSVAFWCNPISGHATLYWYQQILGQGPKLLIQFQNNGVVDDSQLPKDRFSAERLKGVDSTLKIQPAKLEDSAVYLCASSQVTSGSQYFGPGTRLTVT.

This chain joins TRBV29-1 and TRBJ2-1, with D possibly TRBD2 on 6 matching bases. This CDR3 contains 12 residues. Trimming cost V 7 bases and J 1 base, with 8 bases left between them. The germline V gene has CDR1 SQVTM and CDR2 ANQGSEA. The CDR3 spells CSGAGSYNEQFF. In DNA, the CDR3 is TGCAGCGGAGCGGGTTCCTACAATGAGCAGTTCTTC.

This clone occurred once. The gene calls are TRBV19 and TRBJ1-2, with 7 bases identical to TRBD1. CDR3 length equals 13 residues. CDR1 LNHDA and CDR2 SQIVND come from the germline V gene (reference sequence). V dropped 4 bases and J dropped 4; count of bases not matched to a gene: 3. The CDR3 DNA sequence: TGTGCCAGTAGTAGACAGGGACCCTATGGCTACACCTTC. As protein: CASSRQGPYGYTF.

The rearrangement links TRBV7-9 to TRBJ1-5, with D perhaps matching TRBD1 (6 bases). Germline V gene lookup returns CDR1 SEHNR and CDR2 FQNEAQ (reference sequence). The CDR3 extends over 14 amino acids. Deletions cut 5 bases from V and 6 bases from J, with 14 bases between. CDR3 coding DNA: TGTGCCAGCAGCCCGGACAGTGTCCGTCAGCCCCAGCATTTT. Translated: CASSPDSVRQPQHF.

This chain connects TRBV7-2 to TRBJ2-5, with 9 bases matching TRBD2. V lost 2 bases and J lost 6; bases outside the gene matches: 13. Germline assignment: CDR1 SGHTA and CDR2 FQGNSA. The CDR3 runs 17 residues. DNA for the CDR3: TGTGCCAGCAGCTTAAACCAAGGTAGCGGGAGAGGGAAGACCCAGTACTTC. Its protein is CASSLNQGSGRGKTQYF.

This clone was recorded once. The J gene is TRBJ2-5, the V gene TRBV13, with 12 nucleotides matching TRBD2. CDR3 length: 15 amino acids. With V trimmed by 5 bases and J by 3 bases, 4 bases remained unmatched. In germline, CDR1 is PRHDT, CDR2 FYEKMQ (reference sequence). CDR3 sequence: CASSTRLAGEETQYF. The DNA of the CDR3 is TGTGCCAGCAGCACCAGACTAGCGGGGGAAGAGACCCAGTACTTC.

The chain combines TRBV2 with TRBJ1-5; tentative D call: TRBD1 (5 bases). CDR3 length equals 16 residues. V lost 1 base to trimming and J lost 2 bases, with 12 bases between them. Germline CDR1 and CDR2: SNHLY and FYNNEI. CDR3 sequence reads: CASSEGGARGNQPQHF. CDR3 coding DNA: TGTGCCAGCAGTGAAGGCGGGGCGAGAGGCAATCAGCCCCAGCATTTT.

The chain combines TRBV6-1 with TRBJ1-1; D might be TRBD1 (6 bases). Looked up from germline, CDR1 is MNHNS and CDR2 is SASEGT. Trimming pared 6 bases from V and 1 base from J, leaving 6 bases between. This CDR3 has 12 residues. CDR3 nucleotide sequence: TGTGCCAGCAGAGGGGGGAACACTGAAGCTTTCTTT. Translated: CASRGGNTEAFF.

The J gene is TRBJ1-4, the V gene TRBV27, with 7 bases that match TRBD1. Germline V gives CDR1 MNHEY, CDR2 SMNVEV (reference sequence). The junction had 8 bases not matched to a gene; V was cut back by 0 bases and J by 1 base. CDR3 length equals 18 residues. CDR3 in DNA: TGTGCCAGCAGTTTATCGAGACAGGGAAGTCTAACTAATGAAAAACTGTTTTTT. Its protein is CASSLSRQGSLTNEKLFF.